The clone carrying this T cell receptor (beta chain) was seen a handful of times. These gene names are mouse names. This entry is derived from a study of CD8+ T cells in alopecia areata. Extracted RNA was reverse transcribed, and the resulting cDNA served as sequencing template. Method: immunoSEQ multiplex PCR; TCRdb's copy keeps in-frame clones and lacks some. The sample was found to contain over 100,000 clones, and every one recurs. This sequence originates from a C3H/HeJ mouse with alopecia areata. The strain's MHC type: H2-k. Sample: lesional skin.

The CDR3 DNA, read in part, is TGTGCCAGCAGGAGACAGTTCTATGCT. Translated, it gives CASRRQFYA. The complete CDR3 reads CASRRQFYAEQFF. The genes are TRBV13-3 and TRBJ2-1; tentative D call: TRBD1 (5 bases). With the read ending 4 residues before the CDR3 end, the germline J gene is used to fill in that end. The CDR3 has 13 residues. The germline gives CDR1 NNHDY, CDR2 SYVADS. Trimming left V 5 bases short and J 3 bases short, with 9 bases between.